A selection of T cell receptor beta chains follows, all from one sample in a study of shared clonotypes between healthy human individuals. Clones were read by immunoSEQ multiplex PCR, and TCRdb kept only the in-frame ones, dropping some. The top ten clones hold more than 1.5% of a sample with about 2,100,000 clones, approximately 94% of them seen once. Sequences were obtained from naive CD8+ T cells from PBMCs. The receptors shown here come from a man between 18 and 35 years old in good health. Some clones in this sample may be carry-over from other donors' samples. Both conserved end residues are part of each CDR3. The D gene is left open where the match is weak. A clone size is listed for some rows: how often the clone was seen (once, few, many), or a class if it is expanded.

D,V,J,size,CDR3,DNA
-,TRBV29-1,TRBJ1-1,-,CSVEDLGGTEAFF,TGCAGCGTTGAAGATTTGGGGGGAACTGAAGCTTTCTTT
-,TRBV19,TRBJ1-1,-,CASSISKNTEAFF,TGTGCCAGTAGTATATCTAAAAACACTGAAGCTTTCTTT
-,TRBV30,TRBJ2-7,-,CAWSVRLYEQYF,TGTGCCTGGAGTGTAAGACTTTACGAGCAGTACTTC
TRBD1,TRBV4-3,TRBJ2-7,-,CASSQGQGIYEQYF,TGCGCCAGCAGCCAGGGACAGGGGATCTACGAGCAGTACTTC
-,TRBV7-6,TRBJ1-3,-,CASSLDRQVSSGNTIYF,TGTGCCAGCAGCTTAGATAGACAAGTAAGCTCTGGAAACACCATATATTTT
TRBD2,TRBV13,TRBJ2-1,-,CASSLVGMGDYNEQFF,TGTGCCAGCAGCTTAGTGGGGATGGGGGACTACAATGAACAGTTCTTC
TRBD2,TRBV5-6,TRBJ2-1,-,CASSDEVAGGPYNEQFF,TGTGCCAGCAGCGACGAGGTAGCGGGAGGGCCTTACAATGAGCAGTTCTTC
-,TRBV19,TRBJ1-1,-,CASSIGNRVEETEAFF,TGTGCCAGTAGTATAGGTAACAGGGTGGAGGAAACTGAAGCTTTCTTT
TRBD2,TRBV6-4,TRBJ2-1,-,CASSEGLAGGREQFF,TGTGCCAGCAGTGAGGGACTAGCGGGAGGCCGGGAGCAGTTCTTC
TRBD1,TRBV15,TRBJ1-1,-,CATSRTDRAYTEAFF,TGTGCCACCAGCAGGACGGACAGGGCTTACACTGAAGCTTTCTTT
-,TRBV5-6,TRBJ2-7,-,CASSLVDSSYEQYF,TGTGCCAGCAGCTTGGTTGACAGCTCCTACGAGCAGTACTTC
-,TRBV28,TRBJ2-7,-,CASSLIGGGYEQYF,TGTGCCAGCAGTTTGATCGGAGGGGGGTACGAGCAGTACTTC
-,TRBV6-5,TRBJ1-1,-,CASTGATEAFF,TGTGCCAGCACGGGGGCCACTGAAGCTTTCTTT
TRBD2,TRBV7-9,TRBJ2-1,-,CASSFTQREAEQFF,TGTGCCAGCAGCTTTACCCAGCGGGAGGCTGAGCAGTTCTTC
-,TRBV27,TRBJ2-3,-,CASSSNTDTQYF,TGTGCCAGCAGTTCAAACACAGATACGCAGTATTTT
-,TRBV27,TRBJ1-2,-,CASSLGWNYGYTF,TGTGCCAGCAGTTTAGGGTGGAACTATGGCTACACCTTC
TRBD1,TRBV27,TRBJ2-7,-,CASRPTPLWDRGGNEQYF,TGTGCCAGCAGACCAACCCCTCTCTGGGACAGGGGAGGAAACGAGCAGTACTTC
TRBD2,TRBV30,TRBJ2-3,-,CAWSLGRESTDTQYF,TGTGCCTGGAGCTTGGGGCGGGAGAGTACAGATACGCAGTATTTT
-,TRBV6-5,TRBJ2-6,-,CASSYRAGANVLTF,TGTGCCAGCAGTTACAGGGCTGGGGCCAACGTCCTGACTTTC
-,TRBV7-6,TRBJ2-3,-,CASSLLVVSPTDTQYF,TGTGCCAGCAGCCTTTTAGTTGTTTCACCCACAGATACGCAGTATTTT
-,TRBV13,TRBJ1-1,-,CASSSGGGNTEAFF,TGTGCCAGCAGCTCCGGGGGGGGGAACACTGAAGCTTTCTTT
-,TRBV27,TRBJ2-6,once,CASTLFSGANVLTF,TGTGCCAGCACCCTATTCTCTGGGGCCAACGTCCTGACTTTC
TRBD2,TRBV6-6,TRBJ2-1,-,CASSSLQGLASEQFF,TGTGCCAGCAGTTCGCTTCAGGGACTAGCTAGTGAGCAGTTCTTC
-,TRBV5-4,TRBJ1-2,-,CASSGGPGGYTF,TGTGCCAGCAGTGGGGGGCCTGGAGGCTACACCTTC
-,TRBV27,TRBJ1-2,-,CASSLREAGYGYTF,TGTGCCAGCAGCCTGCGGGAGGCAGGGTATGGCTACACCTTC
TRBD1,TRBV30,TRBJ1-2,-,CAWSGIEGQINYGYTF,TGTGCCTGGAGTGGGATTGAGGGACAGATTAACTATGGCTACACCTTC
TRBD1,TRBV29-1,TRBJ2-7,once,CSVSGGTGHEQYF,TGCAGCGTTTCCGGCGGGACAGGGCACGAGCAGTACTTC
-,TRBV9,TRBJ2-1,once,CASSPWGVNEQFF,TGTGCCAGCAGCCCATGGGGGGTCAATGAGCAGTTCTTC
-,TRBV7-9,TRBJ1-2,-,CASSPTGLAYGYTF,TGTGCCAGCAGCCCCACAGGCCTCGCCTATGGCTACACCTTC
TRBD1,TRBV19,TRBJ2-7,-,CASSAPRQGAREQYF,TGTGCCAGTAGCGCACCGAGACAGGGGGCGCGTGAGCAGTACTTC
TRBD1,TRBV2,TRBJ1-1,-,CASVPGQGAYTEAFF,TGTGCCAGCGTCCCGGGACAGGGGGCATACACTGAAGCTTTCTTT
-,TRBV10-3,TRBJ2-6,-,CAISGAGANVLTF,TGTGCCATCTCAGGGGCTGGGGCCAACGTCCTGACTTTC
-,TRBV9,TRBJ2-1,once,CASSTDRLGQFF,TGTGCCAGCAGCACCGACAGGCTCGGGCAGTTCTTC
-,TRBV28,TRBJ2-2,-,CASRPPTHRRTGELFF,TGTGCCAGCAGACCACCGACACACCGGAGGACCGGGGAGCTGTTTTTT
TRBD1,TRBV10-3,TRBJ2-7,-,CAISPGTGYNYEQYF,TGTGCCATCAGCCCCGGGACAGGGTACAACTACGAGCAGTACTTC
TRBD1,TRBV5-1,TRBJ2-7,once,CASSLQPDRGAYEQYF,TGCGCCAGCAGCTTGCAACCGGACAGGGGGGCCTACGAGCAGTACTTC
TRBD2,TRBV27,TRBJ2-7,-,CASSLAAGAGGPREQYF,TGTGCCAGCAGTTTAGCGGCGGGGGCGGGAGGACCTCGCGAGCAGTACTTC
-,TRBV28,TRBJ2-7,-,CASSLRGRGYEQYF,TGTGCCAGCAGTTTACGGGGCAGGGGATACGAGCAGTACTTC
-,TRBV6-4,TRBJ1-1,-,CASRVRMNTEAFF,TGTGCCAGCAGGGTTCGGATGAACACTGAAGCTTTCTTT
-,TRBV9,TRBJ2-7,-,CASSVGGQSSYEQYF,TGTGCCAGCAGCGTCGGCGGACAGAGCTCCTACGAGCAGTACTTC
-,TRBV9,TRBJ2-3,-,CASSVGSDTQYF,TGTGCCAGCAGCGTGGGATCGGATACGCAGTATTTT
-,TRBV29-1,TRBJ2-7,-,CSVLGSQEAYEQYF,TGCAGCGTCCTAGGGAGTCAGGAAGCCTACGAGCAGTACTTC
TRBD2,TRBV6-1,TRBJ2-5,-,CASSALPGGETQYF,TGTGCCAGCAGTGCACTCCCGGGGGGTGAGACCCAGTACTTC
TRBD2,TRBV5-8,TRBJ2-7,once,CASSPGTSGPTSYEQYF,TGTGCCAGCAGCCCAGGGACTAGCGGGCCAACCTCCTACGAGCAGTACTTC
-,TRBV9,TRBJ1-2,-,CASSVDDSSGYTF,TGTGCCAGCAGCGTAGACGACAGTTCTGGCTACACCTTC
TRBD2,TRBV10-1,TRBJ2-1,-,CASSVFGSGDEQFF,TGCGCCAGCAGTGTGTTCGGGAGCGGGGATGAGCAGTTCTTC
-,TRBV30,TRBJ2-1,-,CAWSVLGYNEQFF,TGTGCCTGGAGTGTATTAGGGTACAATGAGCAGTTCTTC
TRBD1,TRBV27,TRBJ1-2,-,CASSPSLGQLNYGYTF,TGTGCCAGCAGCCCCTCCTTGGGACAGTTGAACTATGGCTACACCTTC
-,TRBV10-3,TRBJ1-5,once,CAISESLGQPQHF,TGTGCCATCAGTGAGTCGTTAGGTCAGCCCCAGCATTTT
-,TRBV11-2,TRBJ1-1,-,CASTKQNSAAFF,TGTGCCAGCACAAAACAGAACTCCGCAGCTTTCTTT
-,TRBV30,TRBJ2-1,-,CACSRGRGIDEQFF,TGTGCCTGCTCCAGGGGAAGAGGAATAGATGAGCAGTTCTTC
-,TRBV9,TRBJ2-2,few,CASSEGGTGELFF,TGTGCCAGCAGTGAAGGGGGCACCGGGGAGCTGTTTTTT
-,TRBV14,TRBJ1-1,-,CASSRRLRAEAFF,TGTGCCAGCAGCCGACGCCTTCGAGCTGAAGCTTTCTTT
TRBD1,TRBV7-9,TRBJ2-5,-,CASSPGTGRETQYF,TGTGCCAGCAGCCCCGGGACAGGGCGGGAGACCCAGTACTTC
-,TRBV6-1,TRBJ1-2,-,CASSEGFSVDGYTF,TGTGCCAGCAGTGAAGGGTTTTCTGTAGATGGCTACACCTTC